The rows below give T cell receptor beta chains drawn from one sample of a study of cytomegalovirus exposure and HLA in healthy donors. Generated by immunoSEQ multiplex PCR, the TCRdb table keeps only in-frame clones and is missing some. The sample lists about 130,000 clones; roughly three quarters were seen once. The sequencing sample was made of PBMCs. These receptors were obtained from a young man in good health and CMV-seropositive. Each CDR3 is given with its conserved first and last residue. D genes are given only for firm matches. Some rows mark clone size as missing; the rest say once, few, many or name a class of expanded clone.

d_gene,j_gene,abundance,v_gene,CDR3nt,CDR3aa
TRBD1,TRBJ1-2,.,TRBV5-1,TGCGCCAGCAGCTTGGGGGACAGCGGCTATGGCTACACCTTC,CASSLGDSGYGYTF
TRBD1,TRBJ2-1,.,TRBV27,TGTGCCAGCAGAAGGACAGGGGGCTGGGATGAGCAGTTCTTC,CASRRTGGWDEQFF
.,TRBJ2-7,.,TRBV15,TGTGCCACCAGCAGAGGATCGGGTCCTGCCTACGAGCAGTACTTC,CATSRGSGPAYEQYF
.,TRBJ2-4,.,TRBV27,TGTGCCAGCAGTTTATTCTCCACGGACAGCAAAAACATTCAGTACTTC,CASSLFSTDSKNIQYF
.,TRBJ1-2,.,TRBV7-2,TGTGCCAGCAGCTTAGCCCGCAGGAACTATGGCTACACCTTC,CASSLARRNYGYTF
TRBD1,TRBJ1-2,once,TRBV5-1,TGCGCCAGCCGCGAGGTACAGGGGGCAGGCGGCTACACCTTC,CASREVQGAGGYTF
.,TRBJ2-5,few,TRBV28,TGTGCCAGCAGTTTATGGGGGCAGGACCAAGAGACCCAGTACTTC,CASSLWGQDQETQYF
.,TRBJ1-1,.,TRBV20-1,TGCAGTGCTTCAGACTATGAAGCTTTCTTT,CSASDYEAFF
.,TRBJ2-7,.,TRBV2,TGTGCCAGCAGCCCGACAGACACCTACGAGCAGTACTTC,CASSPTDTYEQYF
TRBD2,TRBJ2-1,few,TRBV29-1,TGCAGCGTTGAAGTGTCTAGCGGCTACAATGAGCAGTTCTTC,CSVEVSSGYNEQFF
.,TRBJ1-1,few,TRBV5-6,TGTGCCAGCAGCTTTCCGGGGAGCACTGAAGCTTTCTTT,CASSFPGSTEAFF
TRBD1,TRBJ2-1,.,TRBV4-2,TGTGCCAGCAGCCTTTCCGGGACAGGGGTCAATGAGCAGTTCTTC,CASSLSGTGVNEQFF
.,TRBJ2-5,.,TRBV27,TGTGCCAGCAGTTTTGTGGGGCAGCAAGAGACCCAGTACTTC,CASSFVGQQETQYF
.,TRBJ2-3,.,TRBV14,TGTGCCAGCAGCCAAGAAACAGCTAGCACAGATACGCAGTATTTT,CASSQETASTDTQYF
.,TRBJ1-5,.,TRBV29-1,TGCAGCGCCCGGTCGGGGGGAAATCAGCCCCAGCATTTT,CSARSGGNQPQHF
.,TRBJ1-1,.,TRBV19,TGTGCCAGTAGTACCCCCGGGAACGGCACTGAAGCTTTCTTT,CASSTPGNGTEAFF
TRBD2,TRBJ2-1,.,TRBV7-7,TGTGCCAGCAGCCCCTCGGTAGCGGGGTTATCCAATGAGCAGTTCTTC,CASSPSVAGLSNEQFF
.,TRBJ2-1,.,TRBV28,TGTGCCAGCAGCCACAGTTGGCTAGCGTCCCGATCCTACAATGAGCAGTTCTTC,CASSHSWLASRSYNEQFF
.,TRBJ2-1,few,TRBV11-2,TGTGCCAGCAGCTTACAGGCGAGCTCCTACAATGAGCAGTTCTTC,CASSLQASSYNEQFF
.,TRBJ2-6,once,TRBV6-5,TGTGCCAGCAGTTACCGCAGGATCTCTGGGGCCAACGTCCTGACTTTC,CASSYRRISGANVLTF
.,TRBJ2-7,once,TRBV6-5,TGTGCCAGCAGTTACTCGAGGCTTCACTACGAGCAGTACTTC,CASSYSRLHYEQYF
.,TRBJ2-7,.,TRBV10-2,TGCGCCAGCAGTGAGGCCAGGGGAAACGAGCAGTACTTC,CASSEARGNEQYF
.,TRBJ2-1,.,TRBV7-2,TGTGCCAGCAGCTCTAACCGGGTCAACAATGAGCAGTTCTTC,CASSSNRVNNEQFF
TRBD1,TRBJ2-1,.,TRBV4-3,TGCGCCAGCAGCACGGACAGGGGAGAGAGCACAGACTCCTACAATGAGCAGTTCTTC,CASSTDRGESTDSYNEQFF
TRBD1,TRBJ1-1,few,TRBV30,TGTGCCTGGAATCCGGGACAGGGGAACACTGAAGCTTTCTTT,CAWNPGQGNTEAFF
.,TRBJ1-2,.,TRBV30,TGTGCCTGTTCCCCCGGGAGGGGCTACACCTTC,CACSPGRGYTF
.,TRBJ1-1,.,TRBV5-1,TGCGCCAGCAGCCCTATTGTGAACACTGAAGCTTTCTTT,CASSPIVNTEAFF
TRBD1,TRBJ2-2,.,TRBV27,TGTGCCAGCAGTCACCGGGACAGATACCTAACCGGGGAGCTGTTTTTT,CASSHRDRYLTGELFF
.,TRBJ2-3,.,TRBV7-7,TGTGCTAGCAGCCCCAGATTGGCAGATACGCAGTATTTT,CASSPRLADTQYF
TRBD1,TRBJ2-5,.,TRBV6-5,TGTGCCAGCACCCGGACAGGTTTGGGGAAAGAGACCCAGTACTTC,CASTRTGLGKETQYF
TRBD1,TRBJ1-3,.,TRBV9,TGTGCCAGCAGCGTAGGGGCAGGGGGTGACACCATATATTTT,CASSVGAGGDTIYF
TRBD1,TRBJ2-1,.,TRBV27,TGTGCCAGCAGTTTCCTCGGGACAGATTACAATGAGCAGTTCTTC,CASSFLGTDYNEQFF
TRBD2,TRBJ2-2,.,TRBV19,TGTGCCAGTAGTCCCGGACTAGCGGACAACACCGGGGAGCTGTTTTTT,CASSPGLADNTGELFF
.,TRBJ1-3,.,TRBV19,TGTGCCAGTACCTTAACAGGAAACACCATATATTTT,CASTLTGNTIYF
.,TRBJ2-2,.,TRBV10-3,TGTGCCACCACAGGGTTAGGCACCGGGGAGCTGTTTTTT,CATTGLGTGELFF
.,TRBJ2-3,.,TRBV10-3,TGTGCCATCAGGTCAGCGGGTACGCAGTATTTT,CAIRSAGTQYF
.,TRBJ1-2,.,TRBV4-3,TGCGCCAGCAGCCAAGACTACGGGTTGGCCTATGGCTACACCTTC,CASSQDYGLAYGYTF
.,TRBJ1-2,once,TRBV15,TGTGCCACCAGCAGAGGAACGGCTCTGGGGACTCGCTACACCTTC,CATSRGTALGTRYTF
TRBD1,TRBJ1-4,once,TRBV9,TGTGCCAGCAGCACCACAGGGGGCACTAATGAAAAACTGTTTTTT,CASSTTGGTNEKLFF
.,TRBJ2-3,.,TRBV7-2,TGTGCCAGCAGCCCCCGGGTGCGAGCAGATACGCAGTATTTT,CASSPRVRADTQYF
TRBD2,TRBJ2-3,.,TRBV5-1,TGCGCCAGCAGCTTGGCAAGCGGGAGGACAATAAATACGCAGTATTTT,CASSLASGRTINTQYF
.,TRBJ2-7,once,TRBV30,TGTGCCTGGAGCAGCGGAGTTCCCCTTGACGAGCAGTACTTC,CAWSSGVPLDEQYF
TRBD1,TRBJ1-1,.,TRBV7-9,TGTGCCAGCAGCCTGGGGACAGACCCCGAAGCTTTCTTT,CASSLGTDPEAFF
TRBD2,TRBJ2-3,few,TRBV25-1,TGTGCCAGCAGTGACCGAAGCGGGAGTGTCTCAGATACGCAGTATTTT,CASSDRSGSVSDTQYF
.,TRBJ1-5,.,TRBV27,TGTGCCAGCAGTCCCTCGGGGAGAGGCAATCAGCCCCAGCATTTT,CASSPSGRGNQPQHF